Below, one T cell receptor beta chain is given with its context. Its antigen specificity is not known. Nothing much larger sits one base from this clone, and base qualities are not available. The record originates from a study of shared T cell receptors in the human thymus (dated by TCRdb to the early 2020s). Some background on the complete study: The study examined how the human thymus generates shared, self-reactive T-cell receptor alpha chains.

The CDR3 starts with the cysteine, ends with the phenylalanine, and has 15 residues. CDR3 DNA only is kept here, 45 bases in frame from base 1. The library came from the immunoSEQ multiplex PCR assay. TCRdb carries this immuneACCESS record with in-frame sequences only. Its versions omit some clonotypes, under half of them owing to an unresolved V gene in the studies checked, with the rest unexplained. Here the sample has over 60,000 clones; over 90% occur a single time. The top ten constitute about 0.03% of the sample. Sequenced input: thymocytes. The TCR originated in a human donor. Recombination joined TRBV21-1 with TRBJ1-2; TRBD1 is the table's D call and was not checked against the DNA. TRBV21-1 is a recognized pseudogene. The CDR3 sequence is CASSLPGQVFYGYTF. The sequenced DNA: TGTGCCAGCAGTTTACCGGGACAGGTTTTCTATGGCTACACCTTC.